Shown below are 9 T cell receptor beta chains from a single sample sequenced in a study of OX40 agonist ivuxolimab in advanced cancers. Sequencing was performed with immunoSEQ multiplex PCR; in TCRdb, only in-frame clones are kept and a portion is missing. The sample yields approximately 81,000 clones, about 84% seen once. The sequencing used CD4+ or CD8+ T cells sorted from blood, collected in a trial of the OX40 agonist ivuxolimab. The source is an adult with an advanced solid tumor such as melanoma, head and neck, liver or kidney cancer.

V and J are TRBV5-4 and TRBJ2-5; the match to TRBD1 covers 8 bases. The V gene end was trimmed by 4 bases and the J gene end by 7 bases; junction bases not matched to a gene: 15. The CDR3 length is 16 residues. Germline-derived CDR1 and CDR2 are SGHNT and YYREEE (reference sequence). CDR3 loop: CASSMGTDRVIWTQYF. CDR3 nucleotides: TGTGCCAGCAGCATGGGGACGGACAGGGTAATATGGACCCAGTACTTC.

The J gene is TRBJ2-3, the V gene TRBV10-1, with a tentative D call TRBD2 (6 bases). This CDR3 comprises 16 residues. The V end was cut by 2 bases, the J end by 2 bases, with 14 bases between. Germline V gives CDR1 WNHNN, CDR2 SYGVQD (reference sequence). CDR3 sequence: CASSELGAGTTDTQYF. The CDR3 region has the DNA TGCGCCAGCAGTGAGCTAGGGGCGGGAACCACAGATACGCAGTATTTT.

This clone was seen more than once but under ten times. In nucleotides, the CDR3 is TGTGCCAGCAGCCTGCGTGATGGAGGTGACTATGGCTACACCTTC. Encoded protein: CASSLRDGGDYGYTF. The rearrangement links TRBV7-9 to TRBJ1-2; D unclear. Trimming stripped 5 bases from V and 3 bases from J, with 16 bases between. Germline V gene data show CDR1 as SEHNR and CDR2 as FQNEAQ (reference sequence). This CDR3 is built from 15 residues.

V usage is TRBV30 and J usage is TRBJ2-7; the D gene is possibly TRBD1 (5 bases). V shed 5 bases and J shed 3 bases, with 17 bases lying between them. The V gene's germline CDR1 is GTSNPN and CDR2 SVGIG (reference sequence). This CDR3 contains 14 residues. The DNA for the CDR3 is TGTGCCTGGCAAATTCAGCGAGACAGCTACGAGCAGTACTTC. It translates to CAWQIQRDSYEQYF.

This clone was observed a few times. The genes are TRBV6-5 and TRBJ1-4, with D hard to call. Germline values: CDR1 MNHEY, CDR2 SVGAGI. V dropped 5 bases and J dropped 10 bases, with 20 bases sitting between them. The CDR3 loop spans 15 amino acids. This CDR3 reads CASSTSGQSKGKLFF. The CDR3, as DNA: TGTGCCAGCAGTACCAGTGGGCAGAGTAAGGGAAAACTGTTTTTT.

The table lists this clone with a few counts. The chain links TRBV27 to TRBJ1-6; D remains ambiguous. Trimming removed 6 bases from V and 7 bases from J, with 13 bases in between. Germline V lookup: CDR1 MNHEY, CDR2 SMNVEV (reference sequence). The CDR3 has 14 residues. In DNA form, the CDR3 reads TGTGCCAGCAGAGCGGCGGGATTGAATTCACCCCTCCACTTT. As protein: CASRAAGLNSPLHF.

This chain connects TRBV6-6 to TRBJ1-1; the D is unclear. Germline assignment: CDR1 MNHNY and CDR2 SVGAGI (reference sequence). The CDR3 length is 15 residues. V lost 6 bases to trimming and J lost 1 base, with 15 bases between them. The DNA for the CDR3 is TGTGCCAGCAGCCCCGAGGTCAGCCCGAACACTGAAGCTTTCTTT. It encodes CASSPEVSPNTEAFF.

The rearrangement uses TRBV19 and TRBJ2-3; TRBD2 matches 14 bases. The CDR3 consists of 16 residues. J lost 2 bases, V lost 6 bases, and 4 bases had no gene match. Germline assignment: CDR1 LNHDA and CDR2 SQIVND (reference sequence). CDR3 DNA: TGTGCCAGTAGACGGACTAGCGGGAGGCTCACAGATACGCAGTATTTT. It encodes CASRRTSGRLTDTQYF.

DNA of the CDR3: TGCGCCAGCAGCAAACAACACAGTGGTGAGGGCAATCAGCCCCAGCATTTT. Residues: CASSKQHSGEGNQPQHF. V gene TRBV4-1 combines with J gene TRBJ1-5; D unresolved. CDR3 length equals 17 residues. Trimming left V 5 bases short and J 2 bases short, with 19 bases between. Germline V CDR1 and CDR2: MGHRA, YSYEKL.